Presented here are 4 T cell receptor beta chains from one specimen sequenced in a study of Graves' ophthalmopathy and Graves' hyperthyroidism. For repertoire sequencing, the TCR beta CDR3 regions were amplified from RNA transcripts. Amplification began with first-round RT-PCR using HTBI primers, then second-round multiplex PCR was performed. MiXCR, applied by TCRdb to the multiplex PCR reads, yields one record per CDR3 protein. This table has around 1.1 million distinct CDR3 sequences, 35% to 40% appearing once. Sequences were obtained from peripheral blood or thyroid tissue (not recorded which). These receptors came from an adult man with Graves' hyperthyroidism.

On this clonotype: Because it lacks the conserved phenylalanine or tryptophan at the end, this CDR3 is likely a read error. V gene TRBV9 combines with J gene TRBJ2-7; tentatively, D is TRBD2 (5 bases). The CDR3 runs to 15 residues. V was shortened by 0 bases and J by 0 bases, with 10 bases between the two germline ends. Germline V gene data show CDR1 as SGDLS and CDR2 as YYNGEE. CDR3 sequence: CASSVAASSSYEQYL. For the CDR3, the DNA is TGTGCCAGCAGCGTAGCCGCTAGCAGCTCCTACGAGCAGTACCTC.

The DNA of the CDR3 is TGTGCCAGCAGCCCAACAGGGTACGGGGCCAACGTCCTGACTTTC. Its translation: CASSPTGYGANVLTF. V and J are TRBV13 and TRBJ2-6; D is possibly TRBD1 (6 bases). V lost 5 bases, J lost 4 bases, and 12 bases lay in between. Germline lookup yields CDR1 PRHDT and CDR2 FYEKMQ (reference sequence). This CDR3 has 15 amino acids.

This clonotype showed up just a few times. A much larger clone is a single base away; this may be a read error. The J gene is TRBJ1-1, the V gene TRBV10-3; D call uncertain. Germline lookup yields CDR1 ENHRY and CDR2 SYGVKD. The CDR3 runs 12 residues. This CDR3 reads CASSEQYTEAFF. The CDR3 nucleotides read TGTGCCAGCAGTGAACAGTACACTGAAGCTTTCTTT.

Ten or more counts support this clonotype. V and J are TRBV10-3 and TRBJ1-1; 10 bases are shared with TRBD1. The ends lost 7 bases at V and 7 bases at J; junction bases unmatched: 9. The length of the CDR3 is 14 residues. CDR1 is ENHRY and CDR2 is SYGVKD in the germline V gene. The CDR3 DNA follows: TGTGCCATCATTAGCCCGGGACAGGGGAGTGAAGCTTTCTTT. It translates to CAIISPGQGSEAFF.